The 22 T cell receptor beta chains reported below all come from one sample, sequenced in a study of blood T cell repertoires in COVID-19. This table comes from immunoSEQ multiplex PCR, and its TCRdb copy is limited to in-frame clones, with some not included. The data show approximately 50,000 clones, approximately 85% seen once. Sample: peripheral blood. Receptor source: a woman aged 80 or over with acute or convalescent COVID-19.

CDR3 loop: CASRLTGSSGYTF. The DNA for the CDR3 is TGTGCCAGCAGACTGACAGGGTCTTCCGGCTACACCTTC. This chain joins TRBV6-5 and TRBJ1-2; TRBD1 matches at 7 bases. V gave up 6 bases and J gave up 8 bases; unmatched junction bases: 9. This CDR3 spans 13 amino acids. CDR1 MNHEY and CDR2 SVGAGI come from the germline V gene.

The rearrangement uses TRBV18 and TRBJ2-1; D uncertain. Trimming took 5 bases from V and 4 from J, leaving 6 bases between them. Germline V gives CDR1 KGHSH, CDR2 LQKENI. The CDR3 has 12 amino acids. The CDR3 here is CASSFRYNEQFF. In nucleotides, the CDR3 is TGTGCCAGCTCATTCAGATACAATGAGCAGTTCTTC. The variable domain in full, completed from reference TRBV18 and TRBJ2-1, reads NAGVMQNPRHLVRRRGQEARLRCSPMKGHSHVYWYRQLPEEGLKFMVYLQKENIIDESGMPKERFSAEFPKEGPSILRIQQVVRGDSAAYFCASSFRYNEQFFGPGTRLTVL.

This chain joins TRBV10-1 and TRBJ2-1, with 9 bases aligning to TRBD2. In germline, CDR1 is WNHNN, CDR2 SYGVQD (reference sequence). This CDR3 spans 17 amino acids. Trimming cost V 3 bases and J 4 bases; bases outside gene matches: 10. In DNA form, the CDR3 reads TGCGCCAGCAGTGAATCACGGTCCAGCGGGGGGTACAATGAGCAGTTCTTC. Encoded protein: CASSESRSSGGYNEQFF.

The chain is built from TRBV7-8 and TRBJ1-3; D unclear. Trimming removed 2 bases from V and 0 bases from J, with 8 bases in between. Germline values: CDR1 SGHVS, CDR2 FQNEAQ. This CDR3 is 15 amino acids long. This CDR3 is CASSLRGNSGNTIYF. The CDR3, as DNA: TGTGCCAGCAGCTTACGAGGCAACTCTGGAAACACCATATATTTT.

The rearrangement uses TRBV10-1 and TRBJ1-3, with 12 bases that match TRBD1. The V gene end was trimmed by 6 bases and the J gene end by 0 bases; junction bases not matched to a gene: 12. Looked up from germline, CDR1 is WNHNN and CDR2 is SYGVQD (reference sequence). The CDR3 sequence is 19 residues long. The chain's CDR3 is CASSLAGDRGPLSGNTIYF. The CDR3 DNA is TGCGCCAGCAGCCTCGCGGGGGACAGGGGGCCCCTCTCTGGAAACACCATATATTTT.

The chain links TRBV11-1 to TRBJ2-1; 13 bases align to TRBD2. The CDR3 spans 15 residues. The V gene end was trimmed by 5 bases and the J gene end by 8 bases; junction bases not matched to a gene: 6. CDR1 is SGHAT and CDR2 is FQDESV in the germline V gene (reference sequence). The CDR3 protein is CASSTGLAGVHEQFF. The CDR3 DNA is TGTGCCAGCAGCACAGGACTAGCGGGAGTCCATGAGCAGTTCTTC.

This chain links TRBV28 with TRBJ1-2, with no clear D. Trimming cost V 4 bases and J 7 bases, with 13 bases left between them. This CDR3 has 13 amino acids. Germline V gives CDR1 MDHEN, CDR2 SYDVKM. The CDR3 DNA follows: TGTGCCAGCAGTTCCGGCGGGGTGGGTGGCTACACCTTC. Protein product: CASSSGGVGGYTF.

In this sample, this clone turned up a few times. This rearrangement joins TRBV2 to TRBJ1-1, with unresolved D. This CDR3 has 12 amino acids. V lost 6 bases to trimming and J lost 1 base, with 6 bases between them. Germline CDR1 and CDR2: SNHLY and FYNNEI. CDR3 residues: CASRTGNTEAFF. The CDR3 region has the DNA TGTGCCAGCAGGACTGGGAACACTGAAGCTTTCTTT.

The chain has TRBV5-6 and TRBJ2-7; 9 nucleotides line up with TRBD1. The CDR3 sequence is 16 residues long. CDR1 is SGHDT, CDR2 YYEEEE, per germline. With V trimmed by 1 base and J by 2 bases, 7 bases remained unmatched. The CDR3 region is CASSLFGDRATYEQYF. The CDR3 region has the DNA TGTGCCAGCAGCTTGTTTGGGGACAGGGCGACCTACGAGCAGTACTTC.

The rearrangement uses TRBV28 and TRBJ2-7; 9 nucleotides align to TRBD1. Trimming at V came to 5 bases and at J to 9 bases, leaving 14 bases not matched to a gene. This CDR3 is built from 15 residues. Germline V CDR1 and CDR2: MDHEN, SYDVKM. CDR3 residues: CASSGAGTGLFGQYF. The CDR3 DNA follows: TGTGCCAGCAGTGGGGCCGGGACAGGGCTTTTTGGGCAGTACTTC.

This clone was detected only once. The chain joins TRBV14 to TRBJ1-5; D is unresolved. The CDR3 consists of 13 residues. Trimming shortened V by 3 bases and J by 4 bases, and 7 bases separated the two germline ends. Germline-derived CDR1 and CDR2 are SGHDN and FVKESK. CDR3 amino acids: CASSQGHNQPQHF. The DNA for the CDR3 is TGTGCCAGCAGCCAGGGCCATAATCAGCCCCAGCATTTT.

The chain has TRBV5-1 and TRBJ2-1, with D maybe TRBD1 (6 bases). The CDR3 loop spans 15 amino acids. The germline gives CDR1 SGHRS, CDR2 YFSETQ. Trimming took off 3 bases at V and 0 bases at J, with 10 bases between the two ends. Here the CDR3 reads CASSSGQRSYNEQFF. The DNA for the CDR3 is TGCGCCAGCAGCTCTGGACAGCGCTCCTACAATGAGCAGTTCTTC. The full variable domain, rest sourced from reference TRBV5-1 and TRBJ2-1, is KAGVTQTPRYLIKTRGQQVTLSCSPISGHRSVSWYQQTPGQGLQFLFEYFSETQRNKGNFPGRFSGRQFSNSRSEMNVSTLELGDSALYLCASSSGQRSYNEQFFGPGTRLTVL.

This chain links TRBV19 with TRBJ2-6; maybe TRBD2 (6 bases). Per the germline V gene, CDR1 is LNHDA and CDR2 is SQIVND (reference sequence). CDR3 length: 18 residues. V was clipped by 3 bases and J by 0 bases, with 15 bases between them. CDR3 region: CASSIGWRGRSGANVLTF. For the CDR3, the DNA is TGTGCCAGTAGTATCGGGTGGCGGGGCCGCTCTGGGGCCAACGTCCTGACTTTC.

The rearrangement links TRBV6-6 to TRBJ2-7, with TRBD1 identical over 10 bases. This CDR3 comprises 16 residues. After removal of 5 bases from V and 6 bases from J, the junction contained 13 bases not matched to a gene. CDR1 MNHNY and CDR2 SVGAGI come from the germline V gene (reference sequence). The CDR3 protein is CASSRQGAGPKGEQYV. The CDR3 DNA sequence: TGTGCCAGCAGTCGACAGGGGGCGGGACCTAAAGGCGAGCAGTACGTC.

This clone was picked up a small number of times. The chain combines TRBV10-1 with TRBJ1-2; D is possibly TRBD1 (6 bases). Germline V lookup: CDR1 WNHNN, CDR2 SYGVQD (reference sequence). V was pared by 2 bases and J by 2 bases, with 21 bases between. This CDR3 spans 18 amino acids. The CDR3 is CASSEAPGHTIKNYGYTF. The CDR3 nucleotides read TGCGCCAGCAGTGAGGCACCGGGACATACTATTAAAAACTATGGCTACACCTTC.

This chain joins TRBV3-1 (or the pseudogene TRBV3-2) and TRBJ2-5, with TRBD2 matching 11 bases. CDR1 is LGHDT, CDR2 YNNKEL, per germline (reference sequence). The CDR3 is 14 residues long. The V gene end was trimmed by 4 bases and the J gene end by 5 bases; junction bases not matched to a gene: 3. The CDR3 is CASSPRTSGETQYF. In DNA form, the CDR3 reads TGTGCCAGCAGCCCTCGGACTAGCGGGGAGACCCAGTACTTC.

V and J are TRBV5-1 and TRBJ1-1; D not certain. The CDR3 sequence is 15 residues long. Germline V gene sequence: CDR1 SGHRS, CDR2 YFSETQ. Trimming cost V 3 bases and J 2 bases, with 14 bases left between them. The chain's CDR3 is CASSSGFSLNTEAFF. For the CDR3, the DNA is TGCGCCAGCAGCTCCGGGTTTTCACTCAACACTGAAGCTTTCTTT.

The J gene is TRBJ1-6, the V gene TRBV5-1, with 8 bases aligning to TRBD1. CDR1 is SGHRS and CDR2 is YFSETQ in the germline V gene. The CDR3 extends over 17 amino acids. With 2 bases clipped from V and 4 bases from J, the junction kept 8 bases outside the gene matches. The CDR3 DNA reads as TGCGCCAGCAGCTTCGGATCCCGGGACAGGTATAATTCACCCCTCCACTTT. Residues: CASSFGSRDRYNSPLHF.

This clone came up a few times. V usage is TRBV9 and J usage is TRBJ2-2; D possibly corresponds to TRBD1 (5 bases). CDR3 length: 13 residues. Trimming pared 4 bases from V and 6 bases from J, leaving 10 bases between. Germline loops: CDR1 SGDLS, CDR2 YYNGEE. The CDR3: CASSPQGSGELFF. The CDR3 DNA sequence: TGTGCCAGCAGCCCTCAGGGTTCCGGGGAGCTGTTTTTT.

V and J are TRBV5-4 and TRBJ2-3, with a possible D match to TRBD1 (5 bases). The CDR3 is made up of 12 amino acids. The V gene lost 0 bases and the J gene lost 7 bases, with 6 bases spanning the gap. The germline CDR1 and CDR2 sequences are SGHNT and YYREEE (reference sequence). The CDR3 DNA is TGTGCCAGCAGCTTGGACAGGTATACGCAGTATTTT. It translates to CASSLDRYTQYF.

This clone was detected once. This chain uses TRBV30 with TRBJ1-6; unclear D gene. The CDR3 consists of 14 residues. V was pared by 4 bases and J by 0 bases, with 7 bases between. Germline V gene data show CDR1 as GTSNPN and CDR2 as SVGIG (reference sequence). CDR3: CAWMVSSYNSPLHF. CDR3 nucleotides: TGTGCCTGGATGGTGAGCTCCTATAATTCACCCCTCCACTTT.

The CDR3, as DNA: TGTGCCAGCAGCTTAAACCGACAGGGCTTCTCCTACGAGCAGTACTTC. Its translation: CASSLNRQGFSYEQYF. This rearrangement joins TRBV7-9 to TRBJ2-7; 7 bases fit TRBD1. The V gene's germline CDR1 is SEHNR and CDR2 FQNEAQ (reference sequence). The CDR3 is 16 amino acids. V shed 2 bases and J 0 bases; nucleotides not matched to a gene: 7.